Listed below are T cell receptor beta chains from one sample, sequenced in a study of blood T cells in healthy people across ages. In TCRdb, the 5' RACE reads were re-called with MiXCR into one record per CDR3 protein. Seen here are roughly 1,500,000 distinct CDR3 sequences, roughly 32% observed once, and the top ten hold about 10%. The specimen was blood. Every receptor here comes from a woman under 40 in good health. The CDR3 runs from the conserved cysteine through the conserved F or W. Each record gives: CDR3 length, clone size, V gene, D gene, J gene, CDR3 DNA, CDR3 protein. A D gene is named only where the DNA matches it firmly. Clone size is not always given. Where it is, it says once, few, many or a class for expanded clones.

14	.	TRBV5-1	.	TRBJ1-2	TGCGCTAGCAGCTTGGACGCAGCTAACTATGGCTACACCTTC	CASSLDAANYGYTF
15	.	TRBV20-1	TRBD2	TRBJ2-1	TGCAGTGCCAATAAACCGGGACTAGGTGGTAATGAGCAGTTCTTC	CSANKPGLGGNEQFF
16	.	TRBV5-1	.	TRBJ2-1	TGCGCCAGCAGCTTGGATAGGCTAGCGAGAGACAATGAGCAGTTCTTC	CASSLDRLARDNEQFF
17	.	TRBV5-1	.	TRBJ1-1	TGCGCCAGCAGCGCTAGGCCAATGGAGGGGATGAACACTGAAGCTTTCTTT	CASSARPMEGMNTEAFF
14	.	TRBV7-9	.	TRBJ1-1	TGTGCCAGCAGCATAGGACAGCTAGCCCTAGAAGCTTTCTTT	CASSIGQLALEAFF
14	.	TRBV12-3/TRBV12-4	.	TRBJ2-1	TGTGCCAGCAAGGGTAGTCCAGCCTCCGATGAGCAGTTCTTC	CASKGSPASDEQFF
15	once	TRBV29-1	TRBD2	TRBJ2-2	TGCAGCGTGAACTGGCGGGGGGGCCTGAGCAGGGAGCTGTTTTTT	CSVNWRGGLSRELFF
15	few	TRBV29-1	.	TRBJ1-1	TGCAGCGTTGGCCGATACGGGACATCACGTACTGAAGCTTTCTTT	CSVGRYGTSRTEAFF
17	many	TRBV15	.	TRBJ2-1	TGTGCCACCAGCAGAGATCCGGCGTTAAGCTCCTACAATGAGCAGTTCTTC	CATSRDPALSSYNEQFF
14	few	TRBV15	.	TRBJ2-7	TGTGCCACCAGCAGAGATTTAGGGGACTACGAGCAGTACTTC	CATSRDLGDYEQYF